The TCR beta chain under discussion was sequenced for a study of T cell repertoires in cytomegalovirus infection. Across the whole study: Through public TCR beta signatures, both CMV infection and matching HLA type were indicated. Study-level findings and limits: HLA-C-restricted, CMV-specific TCR beta clonotypes were dominant ex vivo.

Comments on this clonotype: Its antigen is unknown.

TCRdb itself ran the reads through MiXCR, one entry per CDR3 protein. The sample consists of approximately 160,000 distinct CDR3 sequences, under 20% of them appearing once. Trimming cost V 5 bases and J 3 bases; bases outside gene matches: 11. The CDR3 is made up of 16 amino acids. Germline CDR1 is LNHDA and CDR2 is SQIVND (reference sequence). This chain joins TRBV19 and TRBJ1-1, with TRBD1 identical over 8 bases. The sequence came from a human donor in good health (CMV status not recorded). Some clones in this sample may be carry-over from other donors' samples. Sequenced: CD8+ T cells from PBMCs. The chain's CDR3 is CASSSSRGRWDTEAFF. CDR3 sequence (DNA): TGTGCCAGTAGTTCGTCCAGGGGGCGCTGGGACACTGAAGCTTTCTTT. Full variable domain (remainder filled in from reference TRBV19 and TRBJ1-1): DGGITQSPKYLFRKEGQNVTLSCEQNLNHDAMYWYRQDPGQGLRLIYYSQIVNDFQKGDIAEGYSVSREKKESFPLTVTSAQKNPTAFYLCASSSSRGRWDTEAFFGQGTRLTVV.